These 27 T cell receptor beta chains came from one sample sequenced in a study of blood T cell repertoires in COVID-19. The data were produced by immunoSEQ multiplex PCR, yet TCRdb's version contains in-frame clones alone and is incomplete. The table has some 350,000 clones, 75% to 90% seen once. Sequencing used peripheral blood. The receptor set was obtained from a woman aged 50 to 60 with COVID-19, enrolled during active disease.

This clone showed up just once. J is TRBJ1-6 and V is TRBV27, with a tentative D call TRBD1 (5 bases). This CDR3 region has 14 residues. Germline assignment: CDR1 MNHEY and CDR2 SMNVEV (reference sequence). V lost 6 bases, J lost 13 bases, and 19 bases lay in between. In DNA, the CDR3 is TGTGCCAGCAGCTGGGGGGGGACCGAGGGGCCCCTCCACTTT. Amino acid sequence: CASSWGGTEGPLHF.

CDR3 nucleotides: TGTGCCAGCAGTTTCGGGAGGGCGAACACTGAAGCTTTCTTT. Translated, it gives CASSFGRANTEAFF. The chain has TRBV6-5 and TRBJ1-1; no clear D gene. Trimming pared 4 bases from V and 1 base from J, leaving 10 bases between. CDR1 is MNHEY, CDR2 SVGAGI, per germline. The CDR3 is 14 residues long.

This rearrangement joins TRBV20-1 to TRBJ2-4; D unresolved. The CDR3 has 11 amino acids. Germline values: CDR1 DFQATT, CDR2 SNEGSKA (reference sequence). Between the trimmed V and J ends, which lost 6 bases and 5 bases, there was a span of 8 bases. This CDR3 reads CSAHGQNIQYF. The CDR3 DNA sequence: TGCAGTGCCCACGGTCAAAACATTCAGTACTTC.

The V and J genes are TRBV2 and TRBJ2-1, with TRBD2 matching over 13 bases. The trim removed 7 bases at V and 9 bases at J, leaving 6 bases unmatched. This CDR3 region has 14 residues. The germline V gene encodes CDR1 SNHLY and CDR2 FYNNEI. CDR3 DNA: TGTGCCAGCACCGGGACTAGCGGGATCGGTGAGCAGTTCTTC. This codes for CASTGTSGIGEQFF.

The sample holds one count of this clone. The chain combines TRBV19 with TRBJ1-5; 7 bases are shared with TRBD1. The CDR3 is made up of 16 amino acids. V trimming: 7 bases; J trimming: 6 bases; junction bases outside the gene matches: 15. CDR1 LNHDA and CDR2 SQIVND come from the germline V gene (reference sequence). The CDR3 here is CASNNPPGQFFQPQHF. CDR3 nucleotides: TGTGCCAGTAACAACCCCCCGGGACAGTTTTTTCAGCCCCAGCATTTT. The full variable domain, with the rest looked up from reference TRBV19 and TRBJ1-5, is DGGITQSPKYLFRKEGQNVTLSCEQNLNHDAMYWYRQDPGQGLRLIYYSQIVNDFQKGDIAEGYSVSREKKESFPLTVTSAQKNPTAFYLCASNNPPGQFFQPQHFGDGTRLSIL.

V and J are TRBV5-6 and TRBJ2-1; tentatively, D is TRBD2 (6 bases). Germline CDR1 is SGHDT and CDR2 is YYEEEE. The CDR3 sequence is 13 residues long. Trimming left V 2 bases short and J 7 bases short, with 10 bases between. This CDR3 is CASSFGTSNEQFF. The CDR3 DNA reads as TGTGCCAGCAGCTTCGGGACTTCGAATGAGCAGTTCTTC.

The V and J genes are TRBV30 and TRBJ2-3; D not certain. The CDR3 sequence is 17 residues long. With 0 bases removed from V and 2 bases from J, the gap between germline ends came to 18 bases. Germline V gene lookup returns CDR1 GTSNPN and CDR2 SVGIG (reference sequence). In nucleotides, the CDR3 is TGTGCCTGGAGTGTACTACCCTCGGCCGGTTCCACAGATACGCAGTATTTT. It is translated as CAWSVLPSAGSTDTQYF. Complete variable domain (other parts from reference TRBV30 and TRBJ2-3): SQTIHQWPATLVQPVGSPLSLECTVEGTSNPNLYWYRQAAGRGLQLLFYSVGIGQISSEVPQNLSASRPQDRQFILSSKKLLLSDSGFYLCAWSVLPSAGSTDTQYFGPGTRLTVL.

The rearrangement links TRBV9 to TRBJ1-2; no reliable D call. Germline values: CDR1 SGDLS, CDR2 YYNGEE. Trimming shortened V by 0 bases and J by 4 bases, and 10 bases separated the two germline ends. The CDR3 runs to 14 residues. The CDR3 DNA follows: TGTGCCAGCAGCGTAGTTCCGGGTACCTATGGCTACACCTTC. This gives the protein CASSVVPGTYGYTF.

The chain combines TRBV27 with TRBJ2-3, with a possible D match to TRBD1 (5 bases). The CDR3 runs to 15 residues. V lost 1 base and J 8 bases, leaving 16 bases between the germline ends. Germline CDR1 is MNHEY and CDR2 is SMNVEV (reference sequence). CDR3 loop: CASSLLGLGQGTQYF. DNA of the CDR3: TGTGCCAGCAGTTTATTGGGGTTGGGGCAGGGTACGCAGTATTTT.

The J gene is TRBJ2-3, the V gene TRBV3-1 (or the pseudogene TRBV3-2); tentative D call: TRBD1 (5 bases). Germline CDR1 is LGHDT and CDR2 is YNNKEL (reference sequence). The CDR3 length is 12 residues. Trimming took 4 bases from V and 4 from J, leaving 6 bases between them. CDR3 protein: CASSLQADTQYF. The CDR3 region has the DNA TGTGCCAGCAGCCTACAGGCAGATACGCAGTATTTT.

The chain couples TRBV9 to TRBJ2-3; TRBD2 agrees at 13 bases. V trimming: 4 bases; J trimming: 0 bases; junction bases outside the gene matches: 8. The CDR3 sequence is 18 residues long. The germline CDR1 and CDR2 sequences are SGDLS and YYNGEE. CDR3 sequence: CASSLGLAGVLSTDTQYF. Written as DNA, the CDR3 is TGTGCCAGCAGCCTCGGACTAGCGGGAGTCCTTAGCACAGATACGCAGTATTTT.

This chain uses TRBV30 with TRBJ1-2; tentative D call: TRBD1 (5 bases). The CDR3 sequence is 17 residues long. Trimming took 0 bases from V and 7 from J, leaving 24 bases between them. Germline lookup yields CDR1 GTSNPN and CDR2 SVGIG (reference sequence). As DNA, the CDR3 is TGTGCCTGGAGTGTCGCTGGGCAGGGAATAGCGGCGGGTGGCTACACCTTC. It translates to CAWSVAGQGIAAGGYTF.

This clone was seen a single time. This chain joins TRBV7-8 and TRBJ2-7; 8 bases match TRBD2. The CDR3 runs to 18 residues. The germline gives CDR1 SGHVS, CDR2 FQNEAQ. V gave up 0 bases and J gave up 4 bases; unmatched junction bases: 14. CDR3 nucleotides: TGTGCCAGCAGCTTAGCGGGGGTCCGGAGCGGGAGTACGTACGAGCAGTACTTC. Protein: CASSLAGVRSGSTYEQYF.

V usage is TRBV27 and J usage is TRBJ1-2, with a possible D match to TRBD1 (6 bases). This CDR3 spans 13 amino acids. Germline lookup yields CDR1 MNHEY and CDR2 SMNVEV (reference sequence). Trimming stripped 3 bases from V and 7 bases from J, with 12 bases between. CDR3 sequence: CASSFGGARGYTF. CDR3 in DNA: TGTGCCAGCAGTTTTGGGGGGGCGCGTGGCTACACCTTC.

J is TRBJ2-7 and V is TRBV29-1, with TRBD1 as a possible D gene (6 bases). CDR1 is SQVTM, CDR2 ANQGSEA, per germline. The CDR3 loop spans 12 amino acids. Deletions cut 5 bases from V and 3 bases from J, with 11 bases between. CDR3 region: CSVRDTRYEQYF. The CDR3 nucleotides are TGCAGCGTTAGGGACACCCGCTACGAGCAGTACTTC.

This clone was seen a handful of times. This chain uses TRBV5-6 with TRBJ2-2; TRBD1 aligns across 10 bases. The CDR3 consists of 17 residues. The ends lost 4 bases at V and 4 bases at J; junction bases unmatched: 10. The germline V gene encodes CDR1 SGHDT and CDR2 YYEEEE. In DNA form, the CDR3 reads TGTGCCAGCAGCCACCCGACCGGGACAGGGGTCACCGGGGAGCTGTTTTTT. This encodes CASSHPTGTGVTGELFF.

V is TRBV7-2 and J is TRBJ2-5; TRBD1 matches 10 bases. The CDR3 totals 15 residues. Germline V gives CDR1 SGHTA, CDR2 FQGNSA. V lost 2 bases, J lost 5 bases, and 5 bases stayed unmatched. CDR3: CASSLRQGAEETQYF. In DNA, the CDR3 is TGTGCCAGCAGCTTAAGACAGGGGGCAGAGGAGACCCAGTACTTC.

The gene calls are TRBV6-5 and TRBJ2-7; weak D call: TRBD1 (7 bases). V was shortened by 0 bases and J by 3 bases, with 12 bases between the two germline ends. Germline CDR1 and CDR2: MNHEY and SVGAGI. The CDR3 extends over 15 amino acids. CDR3 sequence: CASSYSSQGGYEQYF. The CDR3 bases are TGTGCCAGCAGTTACTCGAGCCAGGGGGGCTACGAGCAGTACTTC.

The J gene is TRBJ1-5, the V gene TRBV18; TRBD1 matches 7 bases. This CDR3 spans 16 amino acids. Germline V gene lookup returns CDR1 KGHSH and CDR2 LQKENI. The ends lost 0 bases at V and 2 bases at J; junction bases unmatched: 4. The CDR3 sequence is CASSPPRGTGNQPQHF. The CDR3 DNA reads TGTGCCAGCTCACCACCCCGAGGGACAGGCAATCAGCCCCAGCATTTT.

The V call is TRBV4-3, the J call TRBJ2-7, with 8 bases identical to TRBD2. Germline V CDR1 and CDR2: LGHNA, YSLEER. The V and J ends lost 4 bases and 5 bases, in that order; junction bases with no gene match: 4. This CDR3 has 13 residues. CDR3 protein: CASSPGSGNEQYF. CDR3 coding DNA: TGCGCCAGCAGCCCAGGTAGCGGGAACGAGCAGTACTTC.

The chain carries TRBV10-3 and TRBJ2-2, with TRBD1 identical over 12 bases. V lost 6 bases to trimming and J lost 6 bases; unmatched junction nucleotides: 5. From germline, CDR1 is ENHRY and CDR2 SYGVKD. The CDR3 runs 15 residues. CDR3 nucleotide sequence: TGTGCCATCAGGGGGACAGGGGGCGCGTCCGGGGAGCTGTTTTTT. Translated, it gives CAIRGTGGASGELFF.

The chain employs TRBV6-5 and TRBJ2-7, with 13 bases fitting TRBD2. The CDR3 length is 16 residues. V was pared by 4 bases and J by 6 bases, with 9 bases of the junction left unmatched. The V gene's germline CDR1 is MNHEY and CDR2 SVGAGI. The CDR3 region is CASSSTGLAGEVEQYF. The CDR3 region has the DNA TGTGCCAGCAGTTCGACCGGACTAGCGGGAGAGGTCGAGCAGTACTTC.

The chain combines TRBV11-2 with TRBJ2-1; no definite D call. The CDR3 is 12 residues long. V dropped 5 bases and J dropped 0 bases, with 2 bases sitting between them. Germline CDR1 SGHAT, CDR2 FQNNGV. The CDR3 DNA sequence: TGTGCCAGCAGCCGCTCCTACAATGAGCAGTTCTTC. This codes for CASSRSYNEQFF.

This clone was found a few times. This chain links TRBV30 with TRBJ2-1, with D possibly being TRBD2 (6 bases). The germline V gene has CDR1 GTSNPN and CDR2 SVGIG (reference sequence). CDR3 length: 16 residues. The V and J ends lost 3 bases and 0 bases respectively, with 15 bases between them. The DNA for the CDR3 is TGTGCCTGGAGCCCCGGGAGTAGCGGCTCCTACAATGAGCAGTTCTTC. Its protein is CAWSPGSSGSYNEQFF. Full variable domain (remainder filled in from reference TRBV30 and TRBJ2-1): SQTIHQWPATLVQPVGSPLSLECTVEGTSNPNLYWYRQAAGRGLQLLFYSVGIGQISSEVPQNLSASRPQDRQFILSSKKLLLSDSGFYLCAWSPGSSGSYNEQFFGPGTRLTVL.

This clone appeared a single time. The J gene is TRBJ2-1, the V gene TRBV11-3; 7 bases align to TRBD2. After removal of 0 bases from V and 6 bases from J, the junction contained 8 bases not matched to a gene. Germline V gives CDR1 SGHNT, CDR2 YENEEA. The CDR3 totals 16 residues. This CDR3 is CASSLDIGLVSNEQFF. CDR3 nucleotide sequence: TGTGCCAGCAGCTTAGATATAGGACTAGTGAGCAATGAGCAGTTCTTC.

This sequence joins TRBV6-5 and TRBJ1-2, with D perhaps matching TRBD1 (6 bases). The CDR3 has 13 amino acids. V lost 6 bases to trimming and J lost 6 bases, with 14 bases between them. The germline CDR1 and CDR2 sequences are MNHEY and SVGAGI. The CDR3 coding sequence is TGTGCCAGCAGGCACCGGGACACGCATGGCTACACCTTC. It specifies CASRHRDTHGYTF.

The chain joins TRBV6-2 or TRBV6-3 to TRBJ2-7; 10 bases fit TRBD1. Germline V gives CDR1 MNHEY, CDR2 SVGEGT. The CDR3 contains 17 residues. V lost 5 bases and J lost 2; bases outside the gene matches: 12. The CDR3 DNA reads TGTGCCAGCAGTCAACGGACAGGGGGAGAGGGGGCCTACGAGCAGTACTTC. This translates into CASSQRTGGEGAYEQYF.